This is a list of T cell receptor beta chains from one sample in a study of shared clonotypes between healthy human individuals. The data were produced by immunoSEQ multiplex PCR, yet TCRdb's version contains in-frame clones alone and is incomplete. The table lists around 2.3 million clones, 90% to 97% of them singletons. Sequenced sample: naive CD4+ T cells sorted from blood. The receptors were sampled from a man aged 18-30 years in good health. Both conserved end residues are part of each CDR3. D genes are given only for firm matches. Clone size, where shown, is once, few, many, or a class for clones that have expanded.

clone size,J gene,V gene,D gene,CDR3 protein,CDR3 DNA
.,TRBJ1-1,TRBV29-1,.,CSVGQGSEAFF,TGCAGCGTTGGGCAGGGTTCTGAAGCTTTCTTT
.,TRBJ2-3,TRBV25-1,.,CASSEPPDTQYF,TGTGCCAGCAGTGAGCCGCCAGATACGCAGTATTTT
.,TRBJ2-5,TRBV5-1,TRBD1,CASSFRGREVGETQYF,TGCGCCAGCAGCTTCAGGGGGCGCGAGGTAGGGGAGACCCAGTACTTC
.,TRBJ2-1,TRBV11-2,.,CASSLGQPNEQFF,TGTGCCAGCAGCTTAGGACAGCCCAATGAGCAGTTCTTC
.,TRBJ2-5,TRBV5-1,TRBD2,CASSGLAAAQETQYF,TGCGCCAGCTCGGGGCTAGCGGCGGCCCAAGAGACCCAGTACTTC
.,TRBJ1-3,TRBV18,TRBD1,CASSQSGTGLTHSGNTIYF,TGTGCCAGCTCACAATCCGGGACAGGGTTGACCCACTCTGGAAACACCATATATTTT
once,TRBJ2-1,TRBV7-9,TRBD2,CASSLDWGGRNEQFF,TGTGCCAGCAGCTTAGATTGGGGGGGACGCAATGAGCAGTTCTTC
.,TRBJ2-7,TRBV7-2,.,CASSSDGIYEQYF,TGTGCCAGCAGCTCTGACGGAATCTACGAGCAGTACTTC
once,TRBJ2-7,TRBV7-5,.,CARTYAQGSYEQYF,TGTGCCCGTACTTACGCACAGGGCTCCTACGAGCAGTACTTC
once,TRBJ2-7,TRBV6-6,TRBD2,CASRTSGSSYEQYF,TGTGCCAGCAGGACTAGCGGGTCCTCCTACGAGCAGTACTTC
.,TRBJ2-3,TRBV2,.,CASSVGRRDTQYF,TGTGCCAGCAGTGTCGGGCGACGGGATACGCAGTATTTT
.,TRBJ2-7,TRBV10-3,.,CATGSEGVEQYF,TGTGCCACTGGGTCCGAGGGGGTTGAGCAGTACTTC
.,TRBJ2-1,TRBV7-3,.,CASSYGQSRHNEQFF,TGTGCCAGCAGCTATGGACAGTCGCGACACAATGAGCAGTTCTTC
once,TRBJ2-7,TRBV13,TRBD2,CASSAPGTSGGGPVSEQYF,TGTGCCAGCAGCGCACCCGGGACTAGCGGGGGGGGCCCAGTTTCCGAGCAGTACTTC
once,TRBJ2-7,TRBV5-1,TRBD1,CASSLEGTVSGEQYF,TGCGCCAGCAGCTTGGAAGGGACAGTCTCAGGCGAGCAGTACTTC
.,TRBJ1-5,TRBV6-1,.,CASSERAGRTIGTGNQPQHF,TGTGCCAGCAGCGAACGGGCTGGTAGGACAATAGGGACGGGCAATCAGCCCCAGCATTTT
.,TRBJ2-1,TRBV5-1,.,CASSTDSRSYNEQFF,TGCGCCAGCAGCACCGACAGCCGCTCCTACAATGAGCAGTTCTTC
.,TRBJ2-7,TRBV7-6,.,CASSLTPTSGEQYF,TGTGCCAGCAGCTTAACCCCTACCTCGGGAGAGCAGTACTTC
.,TRBJ2-1,TRBV7-9,TRBD2,CASSYSSGRAYNEQFF,TGTGCCAGCAGCTACTCTAGCGGGAGGGCCTACAATGAGCAGTTCTTC
once,TRBJ1-5,TRBV4-3,.,CASSQELGQPQHF,TGCGCCAGCAGCCAAGAACTCGGTCAGCCCCAGCATTTT
.,TRBJ2-6,TRBV5-8,.,CASSNTLSSGANVLTF,TGTGCCAGCAGTAACACCCTGAGCTCTGGGGCCAACGTCCTGACTTTC
.,TRBJ2-5,TRBV7-9,.,CASSFGQNQETQYF,TGTGCCAGCAGCTTCGGTCAGAACCAAGAGACCCAGTACTTC
.,TRBJ1-1,TRBV5-1,.,CASQPLTGGNTEAFF,TGCGCCAGTCAACCCCTAACGGGGGGGAACACTGAAGCTTTCTTT